The table lists the clone carrying this TCR beta chain with many counts. Its antigen is not known. This specimen comes from a study of neurological immune-mediated disorders. Findings and caveats of the study: It was the repertoires of 18 of 34 multiple sclerosis patients that phylogenetic grouping placed in one related-CDR3 cluster, which is a possible signature.

Looked up from germline, CDR1 is MNHEY and CDR2 is SVGAGI. With V trimmed by 4 bases and J by 0 bases, 3 bases remained unmatched. CDR3 length: 17 amino acids. TCRdb redid the calling of the 5' RACE reads with MiXCR, one entry per CDR3 protein. Among 87,000 or so distinct CDR3 sequences, roughly 3.5% were seen once, and the ten largest hold less than 3.5%. The sequence was collected from a woman aged 45-60 years with multiple sclerosis. The sequencing sample was made of PBMCs. The rearrangement links TRBV6-5 to TRBJ1-6; 10 bases fit TRBD1. The CDR3 reads CASSWGQGSSYNSPLHF. In DNA form, the CDR3 reads TGTGCCAGCAGTTGGGGACAGGGGAGCTCCTATAATTCACCCCTCCACTTT.